One T cell receptor (beta chain) is described in this entry. In the PCR, 60 Vbeta and 13 Jbeta primers were used. Sequencing was performed with immunoSEQ multiplex PCR; in TCRdb, only in-frame clones are kept and a portion is missing. This table holds fewer than 300,000 clones, about nine tenths found once. This sample was included in a study of cytomegalovirus exposure and HLA in healthy donors. The length of the CDR3 is 15 residues. CDR1 is WNHNN, CDR2 SYGVQD, per germline (reference sequence). V lost 2 bases and J lost 2; bases outside the gene matches: 3. This sequence was found in a man aged 40-55 years in good health and CMV-seropositive. Source material: PBMCs. This chain joins TRBV10-1 and TRBJ2-1; 7 bases map to TRBD2. CDR3 amino acids: CASSERGLTYNEQFF. In DNA form, the CDR3 reads TGCGCCAGCAGTGAGAGGGGACTAACCTACAATGAGCAGTTCTTC.